These 27 T cell receptor beta chains were sequenced from one sample in a study of T cell repertoires in cytomegalovirus infection. No antigen has been identified for these receptors. TCRdb fed the reads into MiXCR, producing one record per CDR3 protein. The table shows approximately 500,000 distinct CDR3 sequences, with around a third occurring only once. The material was cultured PBMCs, obtained from culture after CMV antigen stimulation. The receptors come from a human donor in good health (CMV status not recorded). Some clones in this sample may be carry-over from other donors' samples.

This clonotype has just a few counts. The rearrangement joins TRBV28 to TRBJ2-2; weak D call: TRBD2 (6 bases). Between the trimmed V and J ends, which lost 0 bases and 1 base, there was a span of 9 bases. The length of the CDR3 is 16 residues. Germline CDR1 reads MDHEN; CDR2 reads SYDVKM. In DNA, the CDR3 is TGTGCCAGCAGTTTATGGGGTAGCGGGAACACCGGGGAGCTGTTTTTT. It is translated as CASSLWGSGNTGELFF. The full variable domain, completed using reference TRBV28 and TRBJ2-2, is DVKVTQSSRYLVKRTGEKVFLECVQDMDHENMFWYRQDPGLGLRLIYFSYDVKMKEKGDIPEGYSVSREKKERFSLILESASTNQTSMYLCASSLWGSGNTGELFFGEGSRLTVL.

This clonotype was detected a few times. CDR3 sequence reads: CASSLVQLSQETQYF. The CDR3 nucleotides read TGTGCCAGCAGCTTAGTTCAACTATCTCAAGAGACCCAGTACTTC. This chain links TRBV7-9 with TRBJ2-5; D not certain. Germline-derived CDR1 and CDR2 are SEHNR and FQNEAQ (reference sequence). V shed 1 base and J shed 2 bases, with 11 bases lying between them. The CDR3 totals 15 residues.

This clonotype was seen only a few times. The V call is TRBV28, the J call TRBJ1-2; 8 bases agree with TRBD1. The J segment lost 4 bases and the V segment lost 5 bases, leaving 12 bases of the junction unmatched. This CDR3 has 16 residues. Germline V CDR1 and CDR2: MDHEN, SYDVKM. CDR3 region: CASSAGTGSFSYGYTF. CDR3 coding DNA: TGTGCCAGCAGTGCCGGGACAGGCTCTTTTTCCTATGGCTACACCTTC.

The chain uses TRBV29-1 and TRBJ2-1; 7 positions match TRBD1. After removal of 7 bases from V and 4 bases from J, the junction contained 7 bases not matched to a gene. Germline V gene data show CDR1 as SQVTM and CDR2 as ANQGSEA. The CDR3 extends over 13 amino acids. The DNA for the CDR3 is TGCAGCGCCGTGGACAGGTTGTACAATGAGCAGTTCTTC. Translation: CSAVDRLYNEQFF.

The chain links TRBV28 to TRBJ2-1, with 8 bases lining up with TRBD2. This CDR3 spans 15 amino acids. Germline CDR1 MDHEN, CDR2 SYDVKM. J gave up 5 bases and V 3 bases, and 6 bases lay outside the gene matches. DNA for the CDR3: TGTGCCAGCAGTTTCCCAGGACTAGCTGACAATGAGCAGTTCTTC. This translates into CASSFPGLADNEQFF.

The chain employs TRBV20-1 and TRBJ2-3; 9 positions agree with TRBD2. Germline assignment: CDR1 DFQATT and CDR2 SNEGSKA (reference sequence). Trimming took 5 bases from V and 4 from J; bases not matched to a gene: 1. The CDR3 is 12 residues long. The CDR3 reads CSALAGADTQYF. Here the CDR3 DNA reads TGCAGTGCTTTAGCGGGAGCAGATACGCAGTATTTT.

A few counts support this clonotype. The CDR3: CASSYNPRGNTEAFF. The CDR3 coding sequence is TGTGCCAGCAGTTACAATCCCCGGGGGAACACTGAAGCTTTCTTT. J is TRBJ1-1 and V is TRBV6-6; D remains ambiguous. Trimming left V 2 bases short and J 1 base short, with 11 bases between. The length of the CDR3 is 15 residues. Germline assignment: CDR1 MNHNY and CDR2 SVGAGI (reference sequence).

The chain is built from TRBV27 and TRBJ2-7; TRBD2 matches 8 bases. V shed 9 bases and J 2 bases; nucleotides not matched to a gene: 15. In germline, CDR1 is MNHEY, CDR2 SMNVEV (reference sequence). CDR3 size: 16 residues. CDR3 region: CARNLAGTRTTYEQYV. In DNA, the CDR3 is TGTGCCAGAAATTTGGCAGGGACTAGAACCACCTACGAGCAGTACGTC.

The chain combines TRBV7-3 with TRBJ1-1, with D tentatively TRBD1 (5 bases). V lost 2 bases to trimming and J lost 4 bases, with 20 bases between them. This CDR3 has 17 amino acids. Germline V lookup: CDR1 SGHTA, CDR2 FQGTGA. DNA of the CDR3: TGTGCCAGCAGCTTATCAGGGCCCCTCCTACTGGGCACTGAAGCTTTCTTT. This gives the protein CASSLSGPLLLGTEAFF. The whole variable domain, remainder taken from reference TRBV7-3 and TRBJ1-1, is GAGVSQTPSNKVTEKGKYVELRCDPISGHTALYWYRQSLGQGPEFLIYFQGTGAADDSGLPNDRFFAVRPEGSVSTLKIQRTERGDSAVYLCASSLSGPLLLGTEAFFGQGTRLTVV.

Many counts were recorded for this clonotype. This chain joins TRBV7-2 and TRBJ2-3; D possibly matches TRBD1 or TRBD2 (5 bases each). Germline lookup yields CDR1 SGHTA and CDR2 FQGNSA. Trimming removed 3 bases from V and 6 bases from J, with 7 bases in between. The CDR3 is made up of 12 amino acids. CDR3 sequence reads: CASSLGEDTQYF. In DNA, the CDR3 is TGTGCCAGCAGCTTGGGGGAGGATACGCAGTATTTT.

The CDR3 DNA reads as TGTGCCAGCAGCCAAGAATACGGGAGCCCCCCAGATACGCAGTATTTT. Translation gives CASSQEYGSPPDTQYF. The chain recombines TRBV14 with TRBJ2-3; weak D call: TRBD2 (6 bases). This CDR3 comprises 16 residues. Per germline, CDR1 SGHDN and CDR2 FVKESK. With 0 bases removed from V and 4 bases from J, the gap between germline ends came to 14 bases.

The sample holds many counts of this clonotype. This chain connects TRBV7-2 to TRBJ1-2; tentative D call: TRBD1 (5 bases). In germline, CDR1 is SGHTA, CDR2 FQGNSA. CDR3 length equals 13 residues. Deletions cut 5 bases from V and 7 bases from J, with 14 bases between. The CDR3 region has the DNA TGTGCCAGCAGCGCGGGGCGGGGGAGTGGCTACACCTTC. This sequence encodes CASSAGRGSGYTF.

This clonotype came up many times. This rearrangement joins TRBV7-8 to TRBJ1-4; 9 bases fit TRBD1. With 4 bases clipped from V and 8 bases from J, the junction kept 8 bases outside the gene matches. The CDR3 contains 15 residues. The germline CDR1 and CDR2 sequences are SGHVS and FQNEAQ. CDR3 bases: TGTGCCAGCAGCTCCCCTGGACAGGGGTGGGAAAAACTGTTTTTT. It translates to CASSSPGQGWEKLFF.

The chain has TRBV7-8 and TRBJ1-5; 10 nucleotides align to TRBD1. This CDR3 comprises 14 residues. The V gene end was trimmed by 8 bases and the J gene end by 5 bases; junction bases not matched to a gene: 6. CDR1 is SGHVS, CDR2 FQNEAQ, per germline. For the CDR3, the DNA is TGTGCCAGCGCCTACGGGACAGGGGATCAGCCCCAGCATTTT. It specifies CASAYGTGDQPQHF.

V gene TRBV6-6 combines with J gene TRBJ1-1; the match to TRBD1 covers 7 bases. V lost 2 bases and J lost 6; bases outside the gene matches: 6. The CDR3 loop spans 14 amino acids. Per germline, CDR1 MNHNY and CDR2 SVGAGI (reference sequence). The CDR3 sequence: CASSYARGAPEAFF. The CDR3 DNA is TGTGCCAGCAGTTACGCCAGGGGGGCTCCTGAAGCTTTCTTT.

The CDR3, as DNA: TGTGCCATCAGGGGGGGCGGGAGGGATTCCGATGAGCAGTTCTTC. Translation: CAIRGGGRDSDEQFF. The chain combines TRBV10-3 with TRBJ2-1; TRBD2 aligns across 9 bases. Germline CDR1 is ENHRY and CDR2 is SYGVKD. The CDR3 is 15 amino acids. The V and J ends lost 6 bases and 8 bases, in that order; junction bases with no gene match: 11.

The chain carries TRBV19 and TRBJ2-7; 11 nucleotides align to TRBD2. Per the germline V gene, CDR1 is LNHDA and CDR2 is SQIVND (reference sequence). With 0 bases clipped from V and 4 bases from J, the junction kept 5 bases outside the gene matches. The CDR3 has 16 residues. CDR3 amino acids: CASSIEGLAAPYEQYV. CDR3 bases: TGTGCCAGTAGTATAGAGGGACTAGCGGCCCCTTACGAGCAGTACGTC.

This clonotype appeared many times. The V gene is TRBV19, the J gene TRBJ1-2; no definite D call. Trimming left V 5 bases short and J 5 bases short, with 9 bases between. The CDR3 extends over 12 amino acids. Germline CDR1 reads LNHDA; CDR2 reads SQIVND (reference sequence). CDR3 sequence: CASSPDTYGYTF. CDR3 coding DNA: TGTGCCAGTAGTCCCGACACTTATGGCTACACCTTC.

This rearrangement joins TRBV6-1 to TRBJ2-2, with TRBD1 matching 9 bases. This CDR3 has 15 amino acids. The J segment lost 6 bases and the V segment lost 7 bases, leaving 9 bases of the junction unmatched. Germline V gives CDR1 MNHNS, CDR2 SASEGT. The CDR3 sequence: CASKSGTGWAGELFF. The CDR3 DNA is TGTGCCAGCAAATCCGGGACAGGGTGGGCCGGGGAGCTGTTTTTT.

The chain has TRBV6-2 or TRBV6-3 and TRBJ2-3; D uncertain. This CDR3 is 14 amino acids long. V lost 6 bases and J lost 6, with 16 bases in between. From germline, CDR1 is MNHEY and CDR2 SVGEGT. The DNA for the CDR3 is TGTGCCAGCAGCTCCCCCTTAAGGACGGATACGCAGTATTTT. This gives the protein CASSSPLRTDTQYF.

The chain combines TRBV11-2 with TRBJ2-7; 11 bases agree with TRBD2. Germline assignment: CDR1 SGHAT and CDR2 FQNNGV. After removal of 8 bases from V and 4 bases from J, the junction contained 7 bases not matched to a gene. There are 14 residues in the CDR3. CDR3 nucleotides: TGTGCCAGCTCCGTGACTAGCGGGATATACGAGCAGTACTTC. Translation: CASSVTSGIYEQYF.

The chain couples TRBV6-1 to TRBJ2-3; D is unclear. CDR3 length equals 12 residues. V lost 5 bases, J lost 3 bases, and 6 bases lay in between. Germline values: CDR1 MNHNS, CDR2 SASEGT. The CDR3 reads CASSYRTDTQYF. CDR3 coding DNA: TGTGCCAGCAGTTACAGAACAGATACGCAGTATTTT.

This chain connects TRBV7-2 to TRBJ2-7; D remains unclear. Per the germline V gene, CDR1 is SGHTA and CDR2 is FQGNSA. This CDR3 region has 14 residues. The V and J ends lost 5 bases and 2 bases respectively, with 13 bases between them. The CDR3 protein is CASSRRVRPYEQYF. In DNA, the CDR3 is TGTGCCAGCAGCCGCCGGGTCCGACCCTACGAGCAGTACTTC.

The CDR3 loop is CATSDPDRQWGYTF. CDR3 bases: TGTGCCACCAGTGACCCCGACAGACAATGGGGCTACACCTTC. The rearrangement links TRBV24-1 to TRBJ1-2; possible D gene TRBD1, 5 bases. CDR1 KGHDR and CDR2 SFDVKD come from the germline V gene. V lost 4 bases and J lost 8, with 16 bases in between. The CDR3 has 14 amino acids.

This clonotype has a handful of counts. V gene TRBV29-1 combines with J gene TRBJ2-1, with 7 bases lining up with TRBD2. The V segment lost 6 bases and the J segment 0 bases; nucleotides outside the gene matches: 17. CDR1 and CDR2 from the germline V gene are SQVTM and ANQGSEA. This CDR3 spans 18 amino acids. The CDR3 DNA follows: TGCAGCGTCTCAATTCTTGGGCGGGAGACGAGCTCCTACAATGAGCAGTTCTTC. It translates to CSVSILGRETSSYNEQFF.

This chain connects TRBV27 to TRBJ2-1; TRBD2 agrees at 10 bases. The CDR3 extends over 16 amino acids. The J segment lost 7 bases and the V segment lost 3 bases, leaving 9 bases of the junction unmatched. Germline CDR1 reads MNHEY; CDR2 reads SMNVEV (reference sequence). The CDR3 reads CASSFLAGGGLNEQFF. The CDR3 region has the DNA TGTGCCAGCAGTTTTTTAGCGGGAGGAGGTTTGAATGAGCAGTTCTTC.

This chain joins TRBV5-1 and TRBJ2-5; D tentatively fits TRBD1 or TRBD2 (5 bases each). Between the trimmed V and J ends, which lost 1 base and 2 bases, there was a span of 12 bases. CDR1 and CDR2 (germline): SGHRS, YFSETQ. The CDR3 covers 15 residues. The CDR3 region has the DNA TGCGCCAGCAGCTTGCAGCCGGGACGACAAGAGACCCAGTACTTC. Translation gives CASSLQPGRQETQYF.